This TCR beta chain was obtained from a study of response to subunit inactivated influenza vaccine. Via MiXCR, TCRdb re-called the RT-PCR reads, giving one row per CDR3 protein. The data contain approximately 310,000 distinct CDR3 sequences, about a fifth of them singletons. CDR3 length equals 11 residues. This receptor was obtained from a man between 50 and 75 years old who received an inactivated influenza vaccine. Sequenced material: PBMCs from blood, taken about 20 months after vaccination. The chain recombines TRBV21-1 with TRBJ1-5. TRBV21-1 is a pseudogene. The CDR3 region is CGLYSNQPQHF. The CDR3 DNA is TGTGGCCTTTATAGCAATCAGCCCCAGCATTTT.